This T cell receptor beta chain was sequenced for a study of identical twins. Study-level findings and limits: High-abundance cord blood beta clonotypes had fewer insertions; memory repertoires showed none. Invariant MAIT and iNKT cells may have partly biased zero-insertion analyses.

The V segment lost 0 bases and the J segment 6 bases; nucleotides outside the gene matches: 4. The germline V gene has CDR1 LGHDT and CDR2 YNNKEL (reference sequence). The CDR3 totals 16 residues. After template switching added a universal primer site, the resulting cDNA carried unique molecular identifiers. TCRdb ran MiXCR on the 5' RACE reads and lists one entry per CDR3 protein. The table has around 230,000 distinct CDR3 sequences, roughly 7.1% seen once. This clonotype was detected ten times or more. Its matching antigen is unknown. The same specimen was also included in a second study, on T cells expressing NK-cell markers.

The sequence came from a young woman in good health. V and J are TRBV3-1 and TRBJ2-2; 10 bases are a match to TRBD2. The sequenced material came from CD8+ T cells sorted from blood. The CDR3 region is CASSQDWGTSAGELFF. CDR3 DNA sequence: TGTGCCAGCAGCCAAGATTGGGGGACTAGCGCCGGGGAGCTGTTTTTT.